One sample yielded the 32 T cell receptor beta chains listed below, sequenced in a study of identical twins. TCRdb reprocessed the 5' RACE reads via MiXCR and lists one record per CDR3 protein. The data show 500,000 or so distinct CDR3 sequences, with more than 13% seen just once and approximately 0.52% held by the top ten. This sample was also put to use in a study of yellow fever vaccine responses in identical twins.

Material for sequencing was CD4+ T cells sorted from blood. The source is a woman younger than 30 in good health.

V usage is TRBV6-4 and J usage is TRBJ1-1, with 11 positions matching TRBD1. CDR1 is MRHNA and CDR2 is SNTAGT in the germline V gene. Germline trimming cut 1 base from V and 8 bases from J; bases unmatched to any gene: 0. The CDR3 is 13 amino acids. The CDR3 reads CASSDWDRGEAFF. The CDR3 DNA is TGTGCCAGCAGTGACTGGGACAGGGGGGAAGCTTTCTTT.

J is TRBJ2-2 and V is TRBV6-5, with 7 nucleotides matching TRBD1. The ends lost 0 bases at V and 5 bases at J; junction bases unmatched: 6. Germline CDR1 MNHEY, CDR2 SVGAGI. CDR3 length: 16 amino acids. The CDR3: CASSYSRGGKTGELFF. CDR3 DNA sequence: TGTGCCAGCAGTTACTCGAGAGGGGGCAAGACCGGGGAGCTGTTTTTT.

The V call is TRBV7-2, the J call TRBJ2-7; 7 bases match TRBD1. Trimming cost V 5 bases and J 6 bases; bases outside gene matches: 4. This CDR3 has 12 amino acids. Germline assignment: CDR1 SGHTA and CDR2 FQGNSA. Here the CDR3 reads CASSLQGIEQYF. CDR3 DNA: TGTGCCAGCAGCCTACAGGGGATCGAGCAGTACTTC. The complete variable domain, with remaining parts taken from reference TRBV7-2 and TRBJ2-7, reads GAGVSQSPSNKVTEKGKDVELRCDPISGHTALYWYRQSLGQGLEFLIYFQGNSAPDKSGLPSDRFSAERTGGSVSTLTIQRTQQEDSAVYLCASSLQGIEQYFGPGTRLTVT.

The chain recombines TRBV12-3 or TRBV12-4 with TRBJ2-2; 9 bases are shared with TRBD2. The length of the CDR3 is 15 residues. The trim removed 3 bases at V and 9 bases at J, leaving 8 bases unmatched. As DNA, the CDR3 is TGTGCCAGCAGTTTGGGCGGGAGGGCCCCCCGGGAGCTGTTTTTT. Protein product: CASSLGGRAPRELFF.

The V and J genes are TRBV15 and TRBJ2-5; 8 bases map to TRBD2. CDR1 and CDR2 from the germline V gene are LNHNV and YYDKDF (reference sequence). J lost 3 bases, V lost 0 bases, and 6 bases had no gene match. The CDR3 is 16 amino acids. The CDR3, as DNA: TGTGCCACCAGCAGAGATAGTGGGGGACTAGAAGAGACCCAGTACTTC. Protein sequence: CATSRDSGGLEETQYF.

V and J are TRBV2 and TRBJ2-5; 9 nucleotides agree with TRBD2. This CDR3 contains 14 residues. Per the germline V gene, CDR1 is SNHLY and CDR2 is FYNNEI. J was trimmed by 2 bases and V by 6 bases; bases with no gene match: 4. CDR3 residues: CASRSGGKQETQYF. As DNA, the CDR3 is TGTGCCAGCAGGAGCGGGGGGAAACAAGAGACCCAGTACTTC.

In this sample, this clonotype turned up a few times. The chain couples TRBV10-3 to TRBJ1-1, with D uncertain. Trimming removed 5 bases from V and 1 base from J, with 8 bases in between. CDR1 is ENHRY and CDR2 is SYGVKD in the germline V gene. This CDR3 has 13 residues. The CDR3 region has the DNA TGTGCCATCAGTCCTCCGGGGAACACTGAAGCTTTCTTT. Translation: CAISPPGNTEAFF.

This rearrangement joins TRBV20-1 to TRBJ2-6; no firm D call. The germline CDR1 and CDR2 sequences are DFQATT and SNEGSKA (reference sequence). V shed 3 bases and J shed 3 bases, with 9 bases lying between them. The CDR3 is made up of 14 amino acids. The CDR3 DNA follows: TGCAGTGCTAGTAACGCCGGTGGGGCCAACGTCCTGACTTTC. Residues: CSASNAGGANVLTF.

The chain uses TRBV24-1 and TRBJ2-1; D gene ambiguous. In germline, CDR1 is KGHDR, CDR2 SFDVKD. The germline V and J ends were trimmed by 3 bases and 5 bases, with 10 bases remaining between them. The CDR3 is 14 residues long. CDR3 loop: CATSDRSRNNEQFF. CDR3 nucleotide sequence: TGTGCCACCAGTGATCGGTCTAGAAACAATGAGCAGTTCTTC.

The chain uses TRBV29-1 and TRBJ2-5; 11 bases map to TRBD2. Losses at the gene ends were 7 bases for V and 2 bases for J; bases not matched to a gene: 3. The CDR3 sequence is 13 residues long. The germline CDR1 and CDR2 sequences are SQVTM and ANQGSEA. The CDR3 here is CSATSGVQETQYF. In DNA form, the CDR3 reads TGCAGCGCGACTAGCGGGGTACAAGAGACCCAGTACTTC.

V and J are TRBV28 and TRBJ2-2; possibly TRBD2 for D (5 bases). The CDR3 length is 16 residues. CDR1 is MDHEN, CDR2 SYDVKM, per germline. V was trimmed by 1 base and J by 6 bases, leaving 15 bases between them. For the CDR3, the DNA is TGTGCCAGCAGTTTATTTACTCGCCGAGGGTCCGGGGAGCTGTTTTTT. Translated: CASSLFTRRGSGELFF.

The CDR3 sequence: CSAGSGNSYNEQFF. CDR3 in DNA: TGCAGTGCTGGTAGCGGGAACTCCTACAATGAGCAGTTCTTC. The chain has TRBV20-1 and TRBJ2-1; 8 nucleotides align to TRBD2. V gave up 5 bases and J gave up 0 bases; unmatched junction bases: 3. CDR1 is DFQATT, CDR2 SNEGSKA, per germline (reference sequence). The CDR3 sequence is 14 residues long.

The V call is TRBV20-1, the J call TRBJ1-2; the D gene is possibly TRBD1 (5 bases). Between the trimmed V and J ends, which lost 4 bases and 8 bases, there was a span of 17 bases. The CDR3 is made up of 13 amino acids. CDR1 DFQATT and CDR2 SNEGSKA come from the germline V gene (reference sequence). The CDR3 sequence: CSAIRDGASGYTF. The CDR3 DNA reads TGCAGTGCTATAAGGGATGGGGCGTCAGGCTACACCTTC.

The V call is TRBV11-2, the J call TRBJ2-7; maybe TRBD1 (5 bases). The CDR3 spans 12 residues. Germline V gene lookup returns CDR1 SGHAT and CDR2 FQNNGV. The V gene lost 1 base and the J gene lost 7 bases, with 8 bases spanning the gap. In DNA, the CDR3 is TGTGCCAGCAGCTTAGCCCGGACAGAGCAGTACTTC. Its protein product is CASSLARTEQYF.

The V call is TRBV7-9, the J call TRBJ2-3; D remains ambiguous. V was shortened by 3 bases and J by 5 bases, with 3 bases between the two germline ends. Germline CDR1 reads SEHNR; CDR2 reads FQNEAQ (reference sequence). CDR3 length equals 11 residues. CDR3 amino acids: CASSFVDTQYF. CDR3 DNA: TGTGCCAGCAGCTTCGTAGATACGCAGTATTTT.

This clonotype has a handful of counts. The chain has TRBV7-6 and TRBJ2-3; no reliable D call. Trimming took 8 bases from V and 0 from J, leaving 15 bases between them. The germline V gene has CDR1 SGHVS and CDR2 FNYEAQ. The CDR3 spans 15 residues. The CDR3 region has the DNA TGTGCCAGCCTAAATGGAGTGTCTAGCACAGATACGCAGTATTTT. Amino acid sequence: CASLNGVSSTDTQYF.

This clonotype was detected a few times. This chain connects TRBV28 to TRBJ2-7, with a tentative D call TRBD2 (5 bases). Trimming took 8 bases from V and 0 from J, leaving 17 bases between them. The CDR3 totals 15 residues. Per germline, CDR1 MDHEN and CDR2 SYDVKM. The DNA of the CDR3 is TGTGCCAGCTCGAAGCAGAGGGTGGTCTCCTACGAGCAGTACTTC. As protein: CASSKQRVVSYEQYF.

For the CDR3, the DNA is TGCAGTGCTCCCGGACAGGGAGGTCCAGATACGCAGTATTTT. It codes for CSAPGQGGPDTQYF. The chain recombines TRBV20-1 with TRBJ2-3, with 8 bases lining up with TRBD1. CDR3 length: 14 residues. Germline V gene data show CDR1 as DFQATT and CDR2 as SNEGSKA (reference sequence). V lost 5 bases to trimming and J lost 4 bases; unmatched junction nucleotides: 8.

This clonotype was observed a handful of times. The CDR3, as DNA: TGTGCCACCAGCACCAAAAGAAGCGGGAACAATGAGCAGTTCTTC. Encoded protein: CATSTKRSGNNEQFF. This sequence joins TRBV15 and TRBJ2-1; 7 bases map to TRBD2. V dropped 4 bases and J dropped 5; count of bases not matched to a gene: 8. CDR1 is LNHNV and CDR2 is YYDKDF in the germline V gene (reference sequence). The CDR3 runs 15 residues.

V and J are TRBV4-2 and TRBJ2-3; 14 nucleotides line up with TRBD2. Germline V gives CDR1 LGHNA, CDR2 YNFKEQ. The CDR3 has 20 amino acids. V lost 1 base, J lost 5 bases, and 14 bases stayed unmatched. The chain's CDR3 is CASSQVGWETSGGAVDTQYF. The CDR3 DNA reads TGTGCCAGCAGCCAAGTAGGATGGGAGACTAGCGGGGGGGCTGTAGATACGCAGTATTTT.

The chain carries TRBV5-1 and TRBJ2-5, with D uncertain. Germline CDR1 SGHRS, CDR2 YFSETQ. V lost 4 bases to trimming and J lost 7 bases, with 11 bases between them. The CDR3 contains 12 residues. Here the CDR3 DNA reads TGCGCCAGCAGCACGGACCTTGGGACCCAGTACTTC. Protein: CASSTDLGTQYF.

This clonotype occurred a few times. This sequence joins TRBV6-1 and TRBJ2-3; 15 bases are shared with TRBD2. The V segment lost 8 bases and the J segment 7 bases; nucleotides outside the gene matches: 7. This CDR3 spans 15 amino acids. Germline V gives CDR1 MNHNS, CDR2 SASEGT. The CDR3 loop is CASLTGTSGGYTQYF. DNA of the CDR3: TGTGCCAGCTTAACCGGGACTAGCGGGGGGTATACGCAGTATTTT.

The V and J genes are TRBV20-1 and TRBJ2-3; TRBD2 matches at 7 bases. V was pared by 7 bases and J by 2 bases, with 6 bases of the junction left unmatched. CDR3 length: 13 residues. The germline V gene encodes CDR1 DFQATT and CDR2 SNEGSKA (reference sequence). The CDR3 sequence is CSGAGLLTDTQYF. CDR3 DNA: TGCAGTGGAGCGGGGCTCCTCACAGATACGCAGTATTTT.

This chain connects TRBV18 to TRBJ2-5, with 9 bases identical to TRBD1. J gave up 2 bases and V 8 bases, and 9 bases lay outside the gene matches. The CDR3 consists of 15 residues. In germline, CDR1 is KGHSH, CDR2 LQKENI. The CDR3 DNA reads TGTGCCAGCCGACCTTCCGGGACAGGGCAAGAGACCCAGTACTTC. Translated, it gives CASRPSGTGQETQYF.

This clonotype was seen only a few times. The chain carries TRBV29-1 and TRBJ1-1; D ambiguous. CDR3 length: 13 residues. Germline V lookup: CDR1 SQVTM, CDR2 ANQGSEA. V was shortened by 4 bases and J by 0 bases, with 9 bases between the two germline ends. The CDR3 nucleotides are TGCAGCGTTGGGTCAGGATTGAACACTGAAGCTTTCTTT. Encoded protein: CSVGSGLNTEAFF.

This clonotype came up a few times. V is TRBV28 and J is TRBJ2-1; TRBD2 aligns across 12 bases. The CDR3 length is 19 residues. Germline assignment: CDR1 MDHEN and CDR2 SYDVKM. After removal of 8 bases from V and 2 bases from J, the junction contained 16 bases not matched to a gene. CDR3 nucleotide sequence: TGTGCCAGCGCACGGGAGGGGCTAGCGGGGGGGCGGGCCTACAATGAGCAGTTCTTC. Amino acids: CASAREGLAGGRAYNEQFF.

The CDR3 loop reads CASSLVAGGWETQYF. The CDR3 nucleotides are TGTGCCAGCAGCTTGGTCGCTGGGGGCTGGGAGACCCAGTACTTC. J is TRBJ2-5 and V is TRBV7-8; a weak D match, TRBD1 (6 bases). Trimming cost V 3 bases and J 5 bases, with 16 bases left between them. This CDR3 is 15 amino acids long. From germline, CDR1 is SGHVS and CDR2 FQNEAQ.

This clonotype was seen only a few times. The rearrangement links TRBV5-1 to TRBJ2-1; D is possibly TRBD1 or TRBD2 (5 bases each). The CDR3 contains 12 residues. V lost 3 bases, J lost 6 bases, and 7 bases lay in between. Germline CDR1 is SGHRS and CDR2 is YFSETQ. The CDR3 nucleotides read TGCGCCAGCAGCTGGGGGTCCAATGAGCAGTTCTTC. It codes for CASSWGSNEQFF. Supplemented by reference TRBV5-1 and TRBJ2-1, the full variable domain reads KAGVTQTPRYLIKTRGQQVTLSCSPISGHRSVSWYQQTPGQGLQFLFEYFSETQRNKGNFPGRFSGRQFSNSRSEMNVSTLELGDSALYLCASSWGSNEQFFGPGTRLTVL.

The rearrangement joins TRBV6-5 to TRBJ2-7; D may be TRBD1 (6 bases). Between the trimmed V and J ends, which lost 4 bases and 7 bases, there was a span of 14 bases. CDR1 and CDR2 from the germline V gene are MNHEY and SVGAGI. CDR3 size: 13 residues. The chain's CDR3 is CASSSRTTGEQYF. The CDR3 DNA reads as TGTGCCAGCAGTTCCCGTACTACAGGGGAGCAGTACTTC.

J is TRBJ2-2 and V is TRBV12-5; D call uncertain. The CDR3 extends over 12 amino acids. V was clipped by 3 bases and J by 6 bases, with 5 bases between them. Germline V lookup: CDR1 LGHNT, CDR2 FRNRAP. CDR3 sequence reads: CASGLRAGELFF. CDR3 in DNA: TGTGCTAGTGGTTTAAGGGCCGGGGAGCTGTTTTTT.

This clonotype was counted once. The rearrangement links TRBV6-1 to TRBJ2-7; no definite D call. In germline, CDR1 is MNHNS, CDR2 SASEGT. V was cut by 6 bases and J by 2 bases, with 17 bases left in between. This CDR3 spans 15 amino acids. This CDR3 reads CASSPPRAPTYEQYF. Here the CDR3 DNA reads TGTGCCAGCAGCCCCCCCCGAGCGCCCACCTACGAGCAGTACTTC.

In this sample, this clonotype turned up a few times. This chain joins TRBV6-1 and TRBJ2-3; TRBD1 agrees at 7 bases. CDR3 length equals 14 residues. Per germline, CDR1 MNHNS and CDR2 SASEGT. V shed 6 bases and J 0 bases; nucleotides not matched to a gene: 3. The CDR3 loop is CASRTGMSTDTQYF. The DNA of the CDR3 is TGTGCCAGCAGGACAGGGATGAGCACAGATACGCAGTATTTT.